This entry lists 6 T cell receptor beta chains sequenced from one sample in a study of blood T cells in healthy people across ages. With a J-beta primer mix and a sample-barcoded 5' primer, a second PCR ran roughly 6 to 12 cycles. TCRdb ran MiXCR on the 5' RACE reads and lists one entry per CDR3 protein. Here the sample spans about 1.4 million distinct CDR3 sequences, approximately 63% being singletons. The source material was blood. The receptors here all came from a young man in good health.

The chain has TRBV20-1 and TRBJ1-2; D unclear. CDR3 length: 17 residues. Germline lookup yields CDR1 DFQATT and CDR2 SNEGSKA (reference sequence). Trimming stripped 1 base from V and 1 base from J, with 19 bases between. CDR3: CSARADGSRYLNYGYTF. CDR3 in DNA: TGCAGTGCTAGAGCCGATGGTTCCCGTTACCTTAACTATGGCTACACCTTC.

The chain couples TRBV29-1 to TRBJ2-2, with D perhaps matching TRBD2 (5 bases). CDR1 is SQVTM and CDR2 is ANQGSEA in the germline V gene. V was clipped by 4 bases and J by 3 bases, with 9 bases between them. The CDR3 length is 13 residues. Here the CDR3 reads CSVVMRDTGELFF. The DNA of the CDR3 is TGCAGCGTTGTTATGAGGGACACCGGGGAGCTGTTTTTT.

The rearrangement links TRBV4-1 to TRBJ1-4; the D is unclear. V shed 2 bases and J shed 7 bases, with 11 bases lying between them. The CDR3 has 14 residues. CDR1 and CDR2 from the germline V gene are MGHRA and YSYEKL. CDR3 nucleotide sequence: TGCGCCAGCAGCCAACCGGGCCGGGCTGAAAAACTGTTTTTT. Translated, it gives CASSQPGRAEKLFF.

The chain uses TRBV14 and TRBJ2-6, with 7 bases that match TRBD1. CDR1 is SGHDN and CDR2 is FVKESK in the germline V gene. Unmatched junction bases numbered 6, after V lost 8 bases and J lost 2 bases. The CDR3 length is 15 residues. In DNA, the CDR3 is TGTGCCAGCGGGTACACAGGGGCTGGGGCCAACGTCCTGACTTTC. It yields the protein CASGYTGAGANVLTF.

The chain joins TRBV12-3 or TRBV12-4 to TRBJ2-3; D call uncertain. The CDR3 consists of 13 residues. V gave up 8 bases and J gave up 2 bases, with 11 bases separating them. The CDR3 coding sequence is TGTGCCAGCGGCCTCGGTTCCACAGATACGCAGTATTTT. Its translation: CASGLGSTDTQYF.

The chain couples TRBV7-2 to TRBJ1-1, with D maybe TRBD1 (5 bases). The germline gives CDR1 SGHTA, CDR2 FQGNSA. The CDR3 has 18 residues. Deletions cut 7 bases from V and 1 base from J, with 25 bases between. Here the CDR3 DNA reads TGTGCCAGCACCTTCCCCCGCCGGGACGTCGGACAGAACACTGAAGCTTTCTTT. This codes for CASTFPRRDVGQNTEAFF.